This TCR beta chain stems from a study of T cells in Graves' hyperthyroidism and ophthalmopathy. TCR beta CDR3 sequences were amplified from RNA transcripts. TCR CDR3 underwent first-round RT-PCR with the HTBI primer set. TCRdb re-called the multiplex PCR reads through MiXCR, storing one row per CDR3 protein. The repertoire holds some 720,000 distinct CDR3 sequences, with over 15% as singletons. The CDR3 spans 16 residues. Per the germline V gene, CDR1 is SGHNT and CDR2 is YYREEE (reference sequence). Trimming removed 3 bases from V and 0 bases from J; junction bases left unmatched: 6. This TCR was sampled from a man between 18 and 35 years old with Graves' hyperthyroidism. The V and J genes are TRBV5-4 and TRBJ2-3, with 8 bases fitting TRBD2. The sequencing sample was made of blood. CDR3 sequence: CASSSPGRESTDTQYF. The CDR3 nucleotides read TGTGCCAGCAGCTCCCCCGGGAGGGAAAGCACAGATACGCAGTATTTT.